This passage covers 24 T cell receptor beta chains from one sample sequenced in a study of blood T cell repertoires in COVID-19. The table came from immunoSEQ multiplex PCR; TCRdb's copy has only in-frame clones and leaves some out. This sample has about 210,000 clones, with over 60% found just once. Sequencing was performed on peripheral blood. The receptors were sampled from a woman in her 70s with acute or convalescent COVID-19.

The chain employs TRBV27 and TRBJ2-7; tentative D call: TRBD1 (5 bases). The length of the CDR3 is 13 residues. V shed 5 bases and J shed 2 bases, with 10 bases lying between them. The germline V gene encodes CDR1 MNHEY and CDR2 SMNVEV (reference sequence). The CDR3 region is CASSPLGPYEQYF. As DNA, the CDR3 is TGTGCCAGCAGTCCTCTGGGGCCCTACGAGCAGTACTTC.

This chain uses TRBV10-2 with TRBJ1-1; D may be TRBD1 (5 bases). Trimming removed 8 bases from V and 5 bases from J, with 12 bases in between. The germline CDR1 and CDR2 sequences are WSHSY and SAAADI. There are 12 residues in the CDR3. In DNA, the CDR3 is TGCGCCAGCCTTCGTCAGGGAACTGAAGCTTTCTTT. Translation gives CASLRQGTEAFF.

The chain's CDR3 is CASSRGAVGYTF. The CDR3 DNA reads TGTGCCAGCAGTCGGGGGGCAGTGGGCTACACCTTC. The chain couples TRBV12-3 or TRBV12-4 to TRBJ1-2, with a weak D call TRBD1 (6 bases). This CDR3 has 12 residues. The V gene lost 5 bases and the J gene lost 8 bases, with 12 bases spanning the gap.

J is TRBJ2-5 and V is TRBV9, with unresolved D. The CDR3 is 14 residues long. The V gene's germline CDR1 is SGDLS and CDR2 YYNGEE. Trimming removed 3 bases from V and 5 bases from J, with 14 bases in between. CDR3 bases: TGTGCCAGCAGCGCAACCGGGTCCGGGGAGACCCAGTACTTC. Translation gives CASSATGSGETQYF. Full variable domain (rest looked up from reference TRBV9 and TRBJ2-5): DSGVTQTPKHLITATGQRVTLRCSPRSGDLSVYWYQQSLDQGLQFLIQYYNGEERAKGNILERFSAQQFPDLHSELNLSSLELGDSALYFCASSATGSGETQYFGPGTRLLVL.

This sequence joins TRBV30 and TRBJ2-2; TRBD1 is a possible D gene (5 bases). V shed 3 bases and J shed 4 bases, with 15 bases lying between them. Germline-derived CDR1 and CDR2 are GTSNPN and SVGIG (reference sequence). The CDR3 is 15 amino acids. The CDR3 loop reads CAWRKGARGTGELFF. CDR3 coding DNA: TGTGCCTGGAGGAAAGGGGCACGAGGCACCGGGGAGCTGTTTTTT.

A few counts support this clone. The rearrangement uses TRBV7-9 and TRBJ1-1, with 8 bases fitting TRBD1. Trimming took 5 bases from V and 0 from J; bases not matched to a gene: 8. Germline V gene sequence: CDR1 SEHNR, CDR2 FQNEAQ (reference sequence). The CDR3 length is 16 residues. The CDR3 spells CASSRGQGKVNTEAFF. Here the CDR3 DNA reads TGTGCCAGCAGCCGAGGACAGGGTAAGGTGAACACTGAAGCTTTCTTT. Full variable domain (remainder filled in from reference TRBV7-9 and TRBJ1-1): DTGVSQNPRHKITKRGQNVTFRCDPISEHNRLYWYRQTLGQGPEFLTYFQNEAQLEKSRLLSDRFSAERPKGSFSTLEIQRTEQGDSAMYLCASSRGQGKVNTEAFFGQGTRLTVV.

The CDR3 coding sequence is TGTGCCACCAGTCAAGGGGGCACAGATACGCAGTATTTT. Protein: CATSQGGTDTQYF. The chain links TRBV24-1 to TRBJ2-3; possible D gene TRBD1, 5 bases. With 6 bases removed from V and 1 base from J, the gap between germline ends came to 7 bases. CDR1 is KGHDR, CDR2 SFDVKD, per germline. The CDR3 has 13 amino acids.

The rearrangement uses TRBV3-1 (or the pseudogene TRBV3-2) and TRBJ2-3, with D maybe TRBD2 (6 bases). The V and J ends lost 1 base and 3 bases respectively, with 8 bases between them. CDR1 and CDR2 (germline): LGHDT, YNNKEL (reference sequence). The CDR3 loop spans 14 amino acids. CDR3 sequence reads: CASSQGLATDTQYF. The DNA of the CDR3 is TGTGCCAGCAGCCAAGGCCTAGCGACAGATACGCAGTATTTT.

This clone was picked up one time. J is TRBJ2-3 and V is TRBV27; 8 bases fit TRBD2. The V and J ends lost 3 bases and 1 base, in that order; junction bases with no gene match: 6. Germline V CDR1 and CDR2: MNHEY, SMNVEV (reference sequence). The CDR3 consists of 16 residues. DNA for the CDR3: TGTGCCAGCAGTTTGGTGCGGGGGGCTGGCACAGATACGCAGTATTTT. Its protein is CASSLVRGAGTDTQYF.

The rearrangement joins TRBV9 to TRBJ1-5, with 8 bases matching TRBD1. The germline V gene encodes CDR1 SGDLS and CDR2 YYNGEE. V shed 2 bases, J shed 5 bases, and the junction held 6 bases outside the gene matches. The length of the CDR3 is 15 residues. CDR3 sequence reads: CASSVDRGGDQPQHF. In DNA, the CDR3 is TGTGCCAGCAGCGTCGACAGGGGCGGGGATCAGCCCCAGCATTTT.

The CDR3 DNA is TGTGCCACGCGGGACAGGGGATATTGGGGCACCGGGGAGCTGTTTTTT. As protein: CATRDRGYWGTGELFF. This chain connects TRBV19 to TRBJ2-2, with TRBD1 identical over 10 bases. Germline V lookup: CDR1 LNHDA, CDR2 SQIVND (reference sequence). The CDR3 is 16 amino acids. V gave up 10 bases and J gave up 4 bases; unmatched junction bases: 12.

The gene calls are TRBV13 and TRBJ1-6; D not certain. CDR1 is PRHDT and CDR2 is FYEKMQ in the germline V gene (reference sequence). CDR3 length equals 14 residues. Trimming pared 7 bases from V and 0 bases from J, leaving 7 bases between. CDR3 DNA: TGTGCCAGCACCATCTACTCCTATAATTCACCCCTCCACTTT. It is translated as CASTIYSYNSPLHF.

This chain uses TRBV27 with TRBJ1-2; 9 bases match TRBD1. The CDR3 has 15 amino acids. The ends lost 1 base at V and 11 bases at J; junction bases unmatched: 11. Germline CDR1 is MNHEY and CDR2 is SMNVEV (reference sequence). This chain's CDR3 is CASSLYGQGTAPYTF. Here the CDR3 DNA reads TGTGCCAGCAGTTTATATGGACAGGGGACGGCCCCTTACACCTTC.

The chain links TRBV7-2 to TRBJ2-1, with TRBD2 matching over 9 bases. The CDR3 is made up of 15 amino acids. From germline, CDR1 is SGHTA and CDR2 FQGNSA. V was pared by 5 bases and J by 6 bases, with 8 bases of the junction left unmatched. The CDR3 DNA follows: TGTGCCAGCAGCGTTGACGCGGGGGGGCTCAATGAGCAGTTCTTC. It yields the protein CASSVDAGGLNEQFF.

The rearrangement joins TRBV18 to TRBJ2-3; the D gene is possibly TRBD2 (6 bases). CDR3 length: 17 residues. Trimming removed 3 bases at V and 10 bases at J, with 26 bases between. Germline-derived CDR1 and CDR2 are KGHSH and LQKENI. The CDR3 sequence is CASSPPGAGPPGNAQYF. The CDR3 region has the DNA TGTGCCAGCTCACCCCCTGGGGCGGGGCCTCCGGGAAACGCGCAGTATTTT.

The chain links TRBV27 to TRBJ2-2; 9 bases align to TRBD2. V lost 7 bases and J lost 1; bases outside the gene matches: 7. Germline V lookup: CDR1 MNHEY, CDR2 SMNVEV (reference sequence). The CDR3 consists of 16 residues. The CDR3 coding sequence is TGTGCCAGCAAACTTAGCGGGGGCCAGAACACCGGGGAGCTGTTTTTT. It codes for CASKLSGGQNTGELFF.

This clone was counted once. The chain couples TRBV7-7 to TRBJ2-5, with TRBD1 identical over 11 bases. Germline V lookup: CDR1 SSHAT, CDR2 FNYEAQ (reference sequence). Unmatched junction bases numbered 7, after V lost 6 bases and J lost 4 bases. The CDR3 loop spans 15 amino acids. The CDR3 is CASSSGQGAGETQYF. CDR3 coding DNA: TGTGCCAGCAGTAGCGGACAGGGGGCAGGAGAGACCCAGTACTTC.

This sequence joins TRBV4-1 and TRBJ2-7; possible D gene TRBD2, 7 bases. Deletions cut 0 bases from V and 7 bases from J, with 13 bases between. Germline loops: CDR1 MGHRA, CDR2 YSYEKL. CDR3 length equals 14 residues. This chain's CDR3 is CASSQDTGGLEQYF. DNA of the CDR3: TGCGCCAGCAGCCAAGATACGGGGGGCTTGGAGCAGTACTTC.

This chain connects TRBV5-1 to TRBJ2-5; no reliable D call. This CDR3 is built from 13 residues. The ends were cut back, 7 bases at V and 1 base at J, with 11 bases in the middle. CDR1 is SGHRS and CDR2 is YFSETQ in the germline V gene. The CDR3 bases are TGCGCCAGCCTAGACTTCTCCCAAGAGACCCAGTACTTC. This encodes CASLDFSQETQYF.

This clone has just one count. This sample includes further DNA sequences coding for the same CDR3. The CDR3 bases are TGCGCCAGCAGCGGAGGCTCTGGGGCCAACGTCCTGACTTTC. Protein: CASSGGSGANVLTF. V usage is TRBV5-1 and J usage is TRBJ2-6, with D possibly being TRBD2 (5 bases). CDR1 is SGHRS and CDR2 is YFSETQ in the germline V gene. This CDR3 has 14 amino acids. Trimming took 4 bases from V and 0 from J, leaving 5 bases between them.

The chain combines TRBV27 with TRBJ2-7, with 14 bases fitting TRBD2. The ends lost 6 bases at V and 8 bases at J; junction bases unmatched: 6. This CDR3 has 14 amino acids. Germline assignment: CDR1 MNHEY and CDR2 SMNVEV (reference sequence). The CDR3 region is CASRSTSGGAKQYF. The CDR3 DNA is TGTGCCAGCAGGTCGACTAGCGGGGGGGCCAAGCAGTACTTC.

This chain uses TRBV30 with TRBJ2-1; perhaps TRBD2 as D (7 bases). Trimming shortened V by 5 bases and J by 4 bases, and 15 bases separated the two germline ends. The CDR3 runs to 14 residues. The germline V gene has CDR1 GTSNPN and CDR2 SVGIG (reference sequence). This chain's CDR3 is CAWERGGPYNEQFF. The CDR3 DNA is TGTGCCTGGGAGAGGGGGGGGCCATACAATGAGCAGTTCTTC.

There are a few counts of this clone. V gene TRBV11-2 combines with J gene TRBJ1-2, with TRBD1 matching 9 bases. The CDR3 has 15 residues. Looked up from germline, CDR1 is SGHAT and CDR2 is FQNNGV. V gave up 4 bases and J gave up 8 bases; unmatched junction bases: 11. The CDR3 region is CASSSSRTGAGGYTF. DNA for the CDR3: TGTGCCAGCAGCTCAAGTAGGACAGGGGCGGGAGGCTACACCTTC.

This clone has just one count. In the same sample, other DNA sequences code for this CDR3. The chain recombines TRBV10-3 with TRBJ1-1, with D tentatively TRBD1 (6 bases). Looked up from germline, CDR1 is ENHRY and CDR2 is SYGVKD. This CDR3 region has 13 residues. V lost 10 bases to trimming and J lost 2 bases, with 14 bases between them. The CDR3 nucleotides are TGTGCCACCGCTGGGACAACTAACACTGAAGCTTTCTTT. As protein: CATAGTTNTEAFF.